A single sample gave rise to the 2 T cell receptor beta chains below, sequenced in a study of T cell responses to AZD1222 COVID-19 vaccine (TCRdb year 2021). Library generation was performed with the immunoSEQ multiplex PCR assay. TCRdb mirrors the immuneACCESS table, restricted to in-frame sequences. Some clones are absent from its copies; in checked studies, under half trace to an unresolved V gene, and the reason for the others is unknown. The table for this sample lists more than 85,000 clones; about 88% of them were counted only once. The ten largest clones represent around 1.6% of the sample. Interpreted using the paper, the time point label stands for: baseline before first vaccination. Sequencing used peripheral blood, obtained on day 0 of AZD1222 vaccination. These receptor sequences come from an adult in good health.

The chain recombines TRBV29-1 with TRBJ2-3; no reliable D call. CDR3 length: 12 amino acids. Trimming removed 6 bases at V and 2 bases at J, with 9 bases between. Germline assignment: CDR1 SQVTM and CDR2 ANQGSEA. This CDR3 is CSVATDTDTQYF. The CDR3 nucleotides read TGCAGCGTAGCGACTGACACAGATACGCAGTATTTT.

The genes are TRBV5-1 and TRBJ1-1; 8 bases fit TRBD1. Germline lookup yields CDR1 SGHRS and CDR2 YFSETQ. The CDR3 spans 12 residues. Trimming cost V 4 bases and J 10 bases; bases outside gene matches: 6. In DNA form, the CDR3 reads TGCGCCAGCAGCCGGGACGGACAGGGAGCTTTCTTT. This gives the protein CASSRDGQGAFF.